This is a list of T cell receptor beta chains from one sample in a study of shared clonotypes between healthy human individuals. Clones were sequenced by immunoSEQ multiplex PCR, and TCRdb holds only the in-frame ones, with some missing. The profile covers hundreds of thousands of clones, with around 74% appearing a single time and about 9.4% taken by the ten largest. Sequenced material: memory CD4+ T cells sorted from blood. These receptors originate from a man aged 30 to 45 in good health. Both conserved end residues are part of each CDR3. Fields, in order: V gene, D gene, J gene, clone size, CDR3 protein, CDR3 DNA. D genes are given only for firm matches. Only some rows state a clone size, as once, few, many or a class for expanded clones.

V: TRBV4-3
D: .
J: TRBJ2-1
size: .
CDR3: CASSQVMGFQDEQFF
DNA: TGCGCCAGCAGCCAAGTTATGGGCTTTCAGGACGAGCAGTTCTTC

V: TRBV2
D: .
J: TRBJ1-3
size: .
CDR3: CASKTDRGSGNTIYF
DNA: TGTGCCAGCAAGACAGACCGGGGATCGGGAAACACCATATATTTT

V: TRBV19
D: .
J: TRBJ2-5
size: few
CDR3: CASSIPGETQYF
DNA: TGTGCCAGTAGTATACCCGGGGAGACCCAGTACTTC

V: TRBV11-1
D: .
J: TRBJ2-7
size: .
CDR3: CASSPRFTLNYEQYF
DNA: TGTGCCAGCAGCCCAAGGTTCACATTAAACTACGAGCAGTACTTC

V: TRBV2
D: .
J: TRBJ2-4
size: .
CDR3: CASSEMGPIQYF
DNA: TGTGCCAGCAGTGAAATGGGTCCCATTCAGTACTTC

V: TRBV9
D: TRBD2
J: TRBJ2-7
size: once
CDR3: CASTLWAREELSYEQYF
DNA: TGTGCCAGCACCCTCTGGGCGCGGGAGGAACTCTCCTACGAGCAGTACTTC

V: TRBV11-2
D: TRBD2
J: TRBJ2-2
size: .
CDR3: CASSLGGGLAGVRTGELFF
DNA: TGTGCCAGCAGCTTAGGAGGTGGACTAGCGGGAGTAAGGACCGGGGAGCTGTTTTTT

V: TRBV7-9
D: .
J: TRBJ2-2
size: few
CDR3: CASSTTSTGELFF
DNA: TGTGCCAGCAGCACCACTAGCACCGGGGAGCTGTTTTTT

V: TRBV25-1
D: .
J: TRBJ2-7
size: .
CDR3: CASSDTRSEQYF
DNA: TGTGCCAGCAGTGATACTAGGAGCGAGCAGTACTTC

V: TRBV6-5
D: .
J: TRBJ1-2
size: .
CDR3: CASSYSMSGPNGYTF
DNA: TGTGCCAGCAGTTACTCAATGTCCGGCCCCAACGGCTACACCTTC

V: TRBV19
D: .
J: TRBJ1-2
size: .
CDR3: CASRRQVSNYGYTF
DNA: TGTGCCAGTAGGCGACAGGTTTCTAACTATGGCTACACCTTC

V: TRBV11-2
D: TRBD1
J: TRBJ1-1
size: many
CDR3: CASSSYRGGPAFF
DNA: TGTGCCAGCAGCTCCTACCGAGGGGGCCCAGCTTTCTTT

V: TRBV2
D: TRBD2
J: TRBJ2-7
size: few
CDR3: CASSIGGLAGDEQYF
DNA: TGTGCCAGCAGTATCGGGGGACTAGCGGGAGACGAGCAGTACTTC

V: TRBV5-1
D: TRBD2
J: TRBJ2-1
size: .
CDR3: CASSLDSSGYNEQFF
DNA: TGCGCCAGCAGCTTAGACTCTAGCGGGTACAATGAGCAGTTCTTC

V: TRBV19
D: TRBD1
J: TRBJ2-6
size: few
CDR3: CASRTGRAGANVLTF
DNA: TGTGCCAGTCGGACAGGGAGAGCTGGGGCCAACGTCCTGACTTTC

V: TRBV13
D: .
J: TRBJ1-3
size: .
CDR3: CASSLGRNTIYF
DNA: TGTGCCAGCAGCTTAGGCCGGAACACCATATATTTT

V: TRBV5-4
D: TRBD1
J: TRBJ2-2
size: .
CDR3: CASPLEGPPGGSGELFF
DNA: TGTGCCAGCCCGTTAGAGGGGCCGCCAGGGGGCAGCGGGGAGCTGTTTTTT

V: TRBV27
D: .
J: TRBJ2-5
size: .
CDR3: CASSPDGRETQYF
DNA: TGTGCCAGCAGCCCCGACGGCAGAGAGACCCAGTACTTC

V: TRBV2
D: .
J: TRBJ1-5
size: .
CDR3: CASSDVGVLSNQPQHF
DNA: TGTGCCAGCAGTGACGTAGGAGTCCTAAGCAATCAGCCCCAGCATTTT

V: TRBV5-1
D: TRBD1
J: TRBJ2-5
size: .
CDR3: CASSKPRDRGNLGETQYF
DNA: TGCGCCAGCAGCAAACCCCGGGACAGGGGCAACCTTGGGGAGACCCAGTACTTC

V: TRBV5-1
D: .
J: TRBJ2-3
size: .
CDR3: CASSLGQSSDTQYF
DNA: TGCGCCAGCAGCTTGGGACAGAGCTCAGATACGCAGTATTTT

V: TRBV15
D: .
J: TRBJ1-3
size: .
CDR3: CATSRAGSGNTIYF
DNA: TGTGCCACCAGCAGAGCGGGCTCTGGAAACACCATATATTTT

V: TRBV5-1
D: TRBD1
J: TRBJ1-3
size: .
CDR3: CASSFKGGENTIYF
DNA: TGCGCCAGCAGCTTTAAAGGGGGCGAAAACACCATATATTTT

V: TRBV5-1
D: .
J: TRBJ2-1
size: many
CDR3: CASSREAESSYNEQFF
DNA: TGCGCCAGCAGCCGGGAAGCGGAGAGCTCCTACAATGAGCAGTTCTTC

V: TRBV5-1
D: .
J: TRBJ1-1
size: .
CDR3: CASKLTGDKNTEAFF
DNA: TGCGCCAGCAAGCTAACCGGGGATAAGAACACTGAAGCTTTCTTT

V: TRBV21-1
D: .
J: TRBJ2-7
size: .
CDR3: CATRGGRPYEQYF
DNA: TGTGCCACCAGGGGGGGACGGCCCTACGAGCAGTACTTC

V: TRBV5-6
D: .
J: TRBJ2-7
size: .
CDR3: CASSANYEQYF
DNA: TGTGCCAGCAGCGCAAACTACGAGCAGTACTTC

V: TRBV7-9
D: .
J: TRBJ1-4
size: .
CDR3: CASSFNRVLNEKLFF
DNA: TGTGCCAGCAGCTTTAACCGGGTCCTTAATGAAAAACTGTTTTTT

V: TRBV5-6
D: .
J: TRBJ2-3
size: .
CDR3: CASSLRGTDTQYF
DNA: TGTGCCAGCAGCTTGCGGGGCACAGATACGCAGTATTTT

V: TRBV27
D: .
J: TRBJ2-7
size: .
CDR3: CASSLSSGHEQYF
DNA: TGTGCCAGCAGTTTATCGAGCGGGCACGAGCAGTACTTC

V: TRBV9
D: .
J: TRBJ2-1
size: .
CDR3: CASSVAGGAKFF
DNA: .

V: TRBV6-1
D: TRBD2
J: TRBJ2-1
size: .
CDR3: CASKPSGRGSEQFF
DNA: TGTGCCAGCAAACCTAGCGGGAGAGGTAGTGAGCAGTTCTTC

V: TRBV2
D: TRBD1
J: TRBJ2-3
size: .
CDR3: CASRDTGVRDTQYF
DNA: TGTGCCAGCAGGGACACAGGGGTCAGGGATACGCAGTATTTT

V: TRBV11-2
D: .
J: TRBJ2-5
size: .
CDR3: CASSRGGETQYF
DNA: TGTGCCAGCAGCCGTGGAGGGGAGACCCAGTACTTC

V: TRBV10-3
D: .
J: TRBJ2-5
size: once
CDR3: CAIKQGPGETQYF
DNA: TGTGCCATCAAGCAGGGTCCAGGTGAGACCCAGTACTTC

V: TRBV19
D: .
J: TRBJ2-5
size: few
CDR3: CASSLSRETQYF
DNA: TGTGCCAGTAGCCTGTCGCGGGAGACCCAGTACTTC

V: TRBV19
D: TRBD1
J: TRBJ2-1
size: .
CDR3: CASGDRYNEQFF
DNA: TGTGCCAGCGGGGACAGGTACAATGAGCAGTTCTTC

V: TRBV4-3
D: .
J: TRBJ2-3
size: .
CDR3: CASSPSITVATQYF
DNA: TGCGCCAGCAGCCCTTCCATAACGGTAGCTACGCAGTATTTT

V: TRBV9
D: .
J: TRBJ2-1
size: .
CDR3: CASSPSRGRSAYNEQFF
DNA: TGTGCCAGCAGCCCCTCAAGGGGCCGGAGCGCCTACAATGAGCAGTTCTTC

V: TRBV19
D: TRBD1
J: TRBJ1-5
size: .
CDR3: CASSIQGARGNQPQHF
DNA: TGTGCCAGTAGTATACAGGGGGCTCGAGGCAATCAGCCCCAGCATTTT

V: TRBV5-5
D: .
J: TRBJ1-4
size: .
CDR3: CASSLGAGRVNEKLFF
DNA: TGTGCCAGCAGCTTGGGGGCGGGGCGAGTGAATGAAAAACTGTTTTTT

V: TRBV7-3
D: .
J: TRBJ2-3
size: .
CDR3: CASSLFSTDTQYF
DNA: TGTGCCAGCAGCTTGTTCAGCACAGATACGCAGTATTTT

V: TRBV29-1
D: .
J: TRBJ2-4
size: many
CDR3: CSVRETLAKNIQYF
DNA: TGCAGCGTTAGGGAGACCCTAGCCAAAAACATTCAGTACTTC

V: TRBV5-1
D: TRBD2
J: TRBJ2-2
size: .
CDR3: CASSLDGTTETGELFF
DNA: TGCGCCAGCAGCTTGGACGGGACTACCGAGACCGGGGAGCTGTTTTTT

V: TRBV28
D: TRBD1
J: TRBJ1-5
size: .
CDR3: CASRMTGRQPQHF
DNA: TGTGCCAGCAGGATGACAGGGCGTCAGCCCCAGCATTTT

V: TRBV19
D: .
J: TRBJ1-1
size: few
CDR3: CASSNSRNTEAFF
DNA: TGTGCCAGTAGTAATTCCCGGAACACTGAAGCTTTCTTT